This T cell receptor beta chain stems from a study of cytomegalovirus exposure and HLA in healthy donors. This CDR3 has 15 residues. Germline loops: CDR1 LGHNA, CDR2 YSLEER. Trimming removed 0 bases from V and 5 bases from J, with 13 bases in between. The protocol was immunoSEQ multiplex PCR, while the TCRdb copy is restricted to in-frame clones and leaves out a portion. The sample has roughly 330,000 clones, around 90% seen once. The gene calls are TRBV4-3 and TRBJ2-5; D assignment may be TRBD1 or TRBD2 (5 bases each). This sequence originates from a woman aged 25 to 45 in good health and CMV-seropositive. Sample: PBMCs. This CDR3 is CASSQDYGATETQYF. CDR3 sequence (DNA): TGCGCCAGCAGCCAAGATTACGGGGCGACGGAGACCCAGTACTTC.